This T cell receptor beta chain appears in the sequencing data of a study of cytomegalovirus exposure and HLA in healthy donors. Both 60 Vbeta primers and 13 Jbeta primers went into the PCR. The protocol was immunoSEQ multiplex PCR, while the TCRdb copy is restricted to in-frame clones and leaves out a portion. Of roughly 90,000 clones listed, about four fifths are singletons. Germline V lookup: CDR1 SGHTA, CDR2 FQGNSA. Trimming removed 6 bases at V and 3 bases at J, with 9 bases between. The CDR3 has 13 amino acids. The TCR comes from a man aged 25-45 years in good health and CMV-seropositive. This chain uses TRBV7-2 with TRBJ1-3, with D unclear. Sequences were obtained from PBMCs. CDR3 region: CASSSRSGNTIYF. For the CDR3, the DNA is TGTGCCAGCAGTTCTAGGAGTGGAAACACCATATATTTT.